Listed below are T cell receptor beta chains from one sample, sequenced in a study of T cell responses to AZD1222 COVID-19 vaccine. Some clones are missing from TCRdb's copy, which holds only in-frame ones; the method was immunoSEQ multiplex PCR. The sample has around 180,000 clones, 70% to 90% seen once. Sequenced here: peripheral blood, sampled on day 0 of AZD1222 vaccination. The receptors were gathered from an adult in good health. The CDR3 runs from the conserved cysteine through the conserved F or W. The D gene is left open where the match is weak. Expanded clones get a size class; other rows say once, few or many, or leave the size out.

j_call v_call d_call clone_size cdr3_aa cdr3_nt
TRBJ2-7 TRBV2 . . CASSEGVRGFYEQYF TGTGCCAGCAGTGAAGGGGTCAGGGGATTCTACGAGCAGTACTTC
TRBJ1-2 TRBV3-1/TRBV3-2 . . CASSHTYGYTF TGTGCCAGCAGTCACACCTATGGCTACACCTTC
TRBJ1-2 TRBV27 . . CASSFGRGGGYTF TGTGCCAGCAGTTTCGGGAGAGGGGGAGGCTACACCTTC
TRBJ2-1 TRBV19 TRBD2 . CASSLTTSGGYNEQFF TGTGCCAGTAGTTTGACGACTAGCGGGGGGTACAATGAGCAGTTCTTC
TRBJ2-2 TRBV2 TRBD2 . CASYGGLAGVRNTGELFF TGTGCCAGCTATGGGGGACTAGCGGGAGTGCGGAACACCGGGGAGCTGTTTTTT
TRBJ1-2 TRBV6-5 . few CASTLVPGTYGYTF TGTGCCAGCACCCTAGTCCCAGGGACCTATGGCTACACCTTC
TRBJ2-2 TRBV7-3 . . CASSPTGTANTGELFF TGTGCCAGCAGCCCGACCGGGACGGCGAACACCGGGGAGCTGTTTTTT
TRBJ2-2 TRBV4-3 TRBD2 . CASSHEPTSGRNTGELFF TGCGCCAGCAGCCACGAACCTACTAGCGGGAGGAACACCGGGGAGCTGTTTTTT
TRBJ1-2 TRBV5-5 TRBD1 . CASSPGRGHGYTF TGTGCCAGCAGTCCTGGCAGGGGGCATGGCTACACCTTC
TRBJ2-1 TRBV9 TRBD2 . CASSWGAGGGNEQFF TGTGCCAGCAGTTGGGGAGCGGGAGGCGGCAATGAGCAGTTCTTC
TRBJ2-3 TRBV7-3 . . CASSLTMAGSSTDTQYF TGTGCCAGCAGCTTAACGATGGCGGGCTCTAGCACAGATACGCAGTATTTT
TRBJ1-2 TRBV5-5 . once CASSRVQANYGYTF TGTGCCAGCAGCCGGGTACAAGCGAACTATGGCTACACCTTC
TRBJ1-4 TRBV28 . once CASSLQGKLFF TGTGCCAGCAGTTTACAGGGAAAACTGTTTTTT
TRBJ2-2 TRBV7-3 TRBD2 . CASSLGLAGRTGELFF TGTGCCAGCAGCTTAGGACTAGCGGGTCGCACCGGGGAGCTGTTTTTT
TRBJ1-2 TRBV3-1/TRBV3-2 . . CASSQDRGSYTF TGTGCCAGCAGCCAAGATAGGGGGAGCTACACCTTC
TRBJ1-4 TRBV19 . . CASRKWIGGVGEKLFF TGTGCCAGTAGAAAATGGATCGGGGGCGTAGGAGAAAAACTGTTTTTT
TRBJ1-4 TRBV30 . . CAWSWGEKLFF TGTGCCTGGTCCTGGGGGGAAAAACTGTTTTTT
TRBJ2-3 TRBV7-2 TRBD2 . CASSPTSGSDTQYF TGTGCCAGCAGCCCGACTAGCGGTTCAGATACGCAGTATTTT
TRBJ1-2 TRBV18 . . CASSPGQLYGYTF TGTGCCAGCTCACCCGGACAGCTCTATGGCTACACCTTC
TRBJ2-7 TRBV3-1/TRBV3-2 . once CASSQEEAKQYF TGTGCCAGCAGCCAAGAGGAAGCTAAGCAGTACTTC
TRBJ1-2 TRBV6-5 . . CASSSTPGPYGYTF TGTGCCAGCAGTTCCACGCCCGGGCCCTATGGCTACACCTTC
TRBJ1-2 TRBV19 . many CASFNRQGPYGYTF TGTGCCAGCTTCAATCGGCAGGGTCCGTATGGCTACACCTTC